These T cell receptor beta chains were read from a single sample in a study of blood T cell repertoires in COVID-19. The protocol was immunoSEQ multiplex PCR, while the TCRdb copy is restricted to in-frame clones and leaves out a portion. Among about 140,000 clones listed, approximately 84% were seen once. What was sequenced was peripheral blood. The receptors stem from a human donor in a cohort sampled during active COVID-19. Both conserved end residues are part of each CDR3. Fields, in order: V gene, J gene, clone size, D gene, CDR3 protein, CDR3 DNA. A D gene is named only where the DNA matches it firmly. Expanded clones get a size class; other rows say once, few or many, or leave the size out.

TRBV5-1,TRBJ2-7,.,.,CASSPQGPYEQYF,TGCGCCAGCAGCCCCCAGGGTCCCTACGAGCAGTACTTC
TRBV5-4,TRBJ2-1,.,.,CASSFGGGGYNEQFF,TGTGCCAGCAGCTTTGGAGGGGGCGGATACAATGAGCAGTTCTTC
TRBV21-1,TRBJ1-2,once,.,CASSKYGGYGYTF,TGTGCCAGCAGCAAGTACGGGGGCTATGGCTACACCTTC
TRBV29-1,TRBJ1-2,.,.,CSVEEQSGYTF,TGCAGCGTTGAAGAACAGAGTGGCTACACCTTC
TRBV5-1,TRBJ1-2,.,.,CASSLHTVQGGYTF,TGCGCCAGCAGCTTGCATACAGTCCAAGGTGGCTACACCTTC
TRBV11-2,TRBJ2-7,.,TRBD2,CASSPTSGSSYEQYF,TGTGCCAGCAGCCCTACTAGCGGTAGCTCCTACGAGCAGTACTTC
TRBV4-1,TRBJ1-6,.,.,CASSPESSYNSPLHF,TGCGCCAGCAGCCCAGAGAGCTCCTATAATTCACCCCTCCACTTT
TRBV7-2,TRBJ1-1,.,TRBD1,CASSRDRAEAFF,TGTGCCAGCAGCAGAGACAGGGCTGAAGCTTTCTTT
TRBV6-6,TRBJ2-3,.,.,CASSLPGGGDTQYF,TGTGCCAGCAGCCTCCCCGGGGGAGGAGATACGCAGTATTTT
TRBV10-3,TRBJ2-7,.,.,CAISEKSTGSDEQYF,TGTGCCATCAGTGAGAAATCCACAGGCTCCGACGAGCAGTACTTC
TRBV18,TRBJ2-1,.,TRBD2,CASWGTSGGSSYNEQFF,TGTGCCAGCTGGGGGACTAGCGGGGGGAGCTCCTACAATGAGCAGTTCTTC
TRBV5-1,TRBJ2-1,.,TRBD2,CASSSSGGYNEQFF,TGCGCCAGCAGCTCAAGCGGGGGGTACAATGAGCAGTTCTTC
TRBV24-1,TRBJ2-2,.,TRBD2,CATSDTLAGGTGELFF,TGTGCCACCAGTGATACCCTAGCGGGGGGGACCGGGGAGCTGTTTTTT
TRBV28,TRBJ1-2,.,TRBD1,CASGTRGRGYGYTF,TGTGCCAGCGGGACCAGGGGGCGCGGCTATGGCTACACCTTC
TRBV6-5,TRBJ2-7,.,TRBD1,CASSYRDRGTYEQYF,TGTGCCAGCAGTTACCGGGACAGGGGCACCTACGAGCAGTACTTC
TRBV18,TRBJ1-1,.,TRBD1,CASSPVTGLTEAFF,TGTGCCAGCTCACCAGTGACAGGGTTGACTGAAGCTTTCTTT
TRBV24-1,TRBJ2-7,.,TRBD1,CATSDIRTGAEQYF,TGTGCCACCAGTGATATTAGGACAGGGGCCGAGCAGTACTTC
TRBV28,TRBJ1-1,few,.,CASTLSGSVTEAFF,TGTGCCAGCACCCTCTCCGGAAGCGTTACTGAAGCTTTCTTT
TRBV6-5,TRBJ2-5,.,.,CASKRKGETQYF,TGTGCCAGCAAGAGAAAGGGGGAGACCCAGTACTTC
TRBV11-2,TRBJ2-7,.,.,CASSLGPPPGEQYF,TGTGCCAGCAGCTTAGGTCCCCCCCCGGGGGAGCAGTACTTC
TRBV28,TRBJ1-2,.,TRBD1,CASSLTPRTGLVEGYTF,TGTGCCAGCAGTTTAACGCCTAGGACAGGGCTCGTGGAGGGCTACACCTTC
TRBV12-3/TRBV12-4,TRBJ2-7,many,TRBD1,CASRGTGENEQYF,TGTGCCAGCAGGGGGACAGGGGAGAACGAGCAGTACTTC
TRBV21-1,TRBJ2-1,.,.,CASRCTSGGAREQFF,TGTGCCAGCAGGTGCACTAGCGGGGGGGCCCGTGAGCAGTTCTTC
TRBV7-6,TRBJ1-3,.,TRBD1,CASSSPGGSGNTIYF,TGTGCCAGCAGCTCTCCAGGGGGCTCTGGAAACACCATATATTTT